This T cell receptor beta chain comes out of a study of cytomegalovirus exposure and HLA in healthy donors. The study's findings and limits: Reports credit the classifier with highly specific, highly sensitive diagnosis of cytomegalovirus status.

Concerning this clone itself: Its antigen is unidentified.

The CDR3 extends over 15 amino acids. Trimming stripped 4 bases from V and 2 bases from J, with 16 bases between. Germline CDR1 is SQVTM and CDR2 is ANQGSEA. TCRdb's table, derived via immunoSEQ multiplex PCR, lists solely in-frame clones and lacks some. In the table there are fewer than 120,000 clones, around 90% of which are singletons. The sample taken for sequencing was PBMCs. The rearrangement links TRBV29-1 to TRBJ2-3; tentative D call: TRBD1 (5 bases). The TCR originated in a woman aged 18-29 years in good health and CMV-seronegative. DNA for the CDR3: TGCAGCGTTGGAATGGGGCAACTTTTCACAGATACGCAGTATTTT. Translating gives CSVGMGQLFTDTQYF.